This T cell receptor (beta chain) was captured in a study of human T cells and chemical hapten exposure. Study context: Patch tests put 0.01% DPC on the upper back, and the results were checked at 6 days. Findings and caveats of the study: Donors' alopecia may make their immune response differ from healthy people's. Expanded TCRs showed more large CDR3 clusters than pre-sensitization or healthy control sets.

The time point here: patch test 2, 6 weeks after DPC sensitization. Treatment of the sample: therapeutic diphenylcyclopropenone sensitization with weekly scalp DPC. From whole blood left unfractionated, total RNA was extracted. In this sample, this clonotype turned up many times. Its target is unknown. TCRdb processed the RACE reads anew with MiXCR; each CDR3 protein has one entry. The table has some 42,000 distinct CDR3 sequences, just under 9% seen once. The ends were cut back, 6 bases at V and 7 bases at J, with 13 bases in the middle. The CDR3 runs 14 residues. Per the germline V gene, CDR1 is MNHNY and CDR2 is SVGAGI (reference sequence).

This sequence joins TRBV6-6 and TRBJ1-6, with D hard to call. This sequence was found in a woman aged 40 to 50 with alopecia areata. Some clones in this sample may be carry-over from other donors' samples. This sample comprised whole blood, obtained in connection with sensitization to the hapten diphenylcyclopropenone (DPC). The CDR3 coding sequence is TGTGCCAGCAGCTTAGACGGGGAGAATTCACCCCTCCACTTT. This sequence encodes CASSLDGENSPLHF.